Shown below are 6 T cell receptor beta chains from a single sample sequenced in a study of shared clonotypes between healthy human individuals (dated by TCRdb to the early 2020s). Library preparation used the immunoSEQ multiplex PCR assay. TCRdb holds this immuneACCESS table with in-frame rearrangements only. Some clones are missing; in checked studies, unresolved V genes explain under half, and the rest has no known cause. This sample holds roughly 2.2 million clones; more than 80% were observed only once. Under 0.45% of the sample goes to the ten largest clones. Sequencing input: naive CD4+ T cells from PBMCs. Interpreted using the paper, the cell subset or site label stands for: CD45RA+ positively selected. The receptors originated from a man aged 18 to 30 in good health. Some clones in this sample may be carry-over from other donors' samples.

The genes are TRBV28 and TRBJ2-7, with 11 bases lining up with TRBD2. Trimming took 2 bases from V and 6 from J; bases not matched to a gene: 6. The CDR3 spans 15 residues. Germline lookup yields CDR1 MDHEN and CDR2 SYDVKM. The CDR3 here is CASSLVGSGRVEQYF. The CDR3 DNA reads TGTGCCAGCAGTTTAGTTGGTAGCGGGAGGGTCGAGCAGTACTTC.

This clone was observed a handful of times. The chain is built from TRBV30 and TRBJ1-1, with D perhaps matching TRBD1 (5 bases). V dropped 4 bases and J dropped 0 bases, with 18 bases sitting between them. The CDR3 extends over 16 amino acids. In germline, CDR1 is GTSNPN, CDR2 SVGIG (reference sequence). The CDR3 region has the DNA TGTGCCTGGAATGACGGCAACAGGTTGGTGAACACTGAAGCTTTCTTT. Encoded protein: CAWNDGNRLVNTEAFF.

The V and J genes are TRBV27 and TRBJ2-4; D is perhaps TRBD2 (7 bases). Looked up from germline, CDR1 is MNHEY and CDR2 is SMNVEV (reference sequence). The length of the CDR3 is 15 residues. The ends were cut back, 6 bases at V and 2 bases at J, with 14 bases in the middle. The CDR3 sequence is CASSKGGQTKNIQYF. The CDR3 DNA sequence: TGTGCCAGCAGCAAGGGGGGGCAGACCAAAAACATTCAGTACTTC.

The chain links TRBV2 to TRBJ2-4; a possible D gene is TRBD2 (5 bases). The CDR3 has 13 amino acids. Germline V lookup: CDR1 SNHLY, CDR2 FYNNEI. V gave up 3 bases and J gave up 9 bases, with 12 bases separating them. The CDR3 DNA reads TGTGCCAGCAGTGATAGAGGGATGGCCATTCAGTACTTC. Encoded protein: CASSDRGMAIQYF.

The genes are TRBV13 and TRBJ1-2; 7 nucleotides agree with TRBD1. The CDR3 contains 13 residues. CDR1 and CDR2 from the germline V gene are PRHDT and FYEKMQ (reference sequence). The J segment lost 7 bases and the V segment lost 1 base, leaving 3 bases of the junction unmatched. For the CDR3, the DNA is TGTGCCAGCAGCTTAGACAGGGGAGGTGGCTACACCTTC. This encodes CASSLDRGGGYTF.

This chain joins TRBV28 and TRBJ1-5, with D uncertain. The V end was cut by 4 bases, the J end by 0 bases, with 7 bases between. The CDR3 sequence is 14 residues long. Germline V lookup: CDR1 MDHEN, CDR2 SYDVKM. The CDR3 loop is CASSYPSSNQPQHF. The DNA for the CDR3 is TGTGCCAGCAGTTACCCTTCTAGCAATCAGCCCCAGCATTTT.